One and the same sample provided the 29 T cell receptor beta chains below, sequenced in a study of tissue T cells after allogeneic stem cell transplantation. Repertoires were generated with immunoSEQ multiplex PCR, while TCRdb's copy carries only in-frame clones and drops some. This table has about 1,900 clones, roughly 51% appearing once. This sample's time point: mouse harvest day 14 after allogeneic transplant. Mouse grafts combined 10^7 T-cell-depleted bone marrow cells with 10^6 splenic CD5+ T cells. The specimen sequenced was lymph node tissue. All receptors derive from a female BALB/c mouse given C57BL/6 T cells with graft-versus-host disease after an allogeneic hematopoietic cell transplant.

On this clone: The genes and germline here are from mouse. Read sequence stops 1 residue before the CDR3 end, and the germline J gene provides the missing end. The chain combines TRBV3 with TRBJ1-1, with D unresolved. CDR1 SNHLY and CDR2 FYNGKV come from the germline V gene (reference sequence). Trimming pared 6 bases from V and 3 bases from J, leaving 8 bases between. This CDR3 is 12 amino acids long. The CDR3 region is CASRPTHTEVFF. The sequenced CDR3 bases are TGTGCCAGCAGGCCGACACACACAGAAGTCTTC.

Only a few counts were recorded for this clone. Germline and genes here are mouse. The read halts 1 residue ahead of the CDR3 end, with the missing end drawn from the germline J gene. This sequence joins TRBV1 and TRBJ2-7; 10 nucleotides align to TRBD1. This CDR3 is 14 amino acids long. V lost 1 base to trimming and J lost 6 bases; unmatched junction nucleotides: 3. Germline lookup yields CDR1 NSQYPW and CDR2 LRSPGD (reference sequence). CDR3 sequence: CTCSAAGTGVEQYF. CDR3 DNA (partial): TGCACCTGCAGTGCAGCCGGGACAGGGGTTGAACAGTAC.

This clone showed up just a few times. The gene symbols are mouse symbols. This CDR3 reads CASSERDWVEQYF. The CDR3 DNA, read in part, is TGTGCCAGCAGTGAGAGGGACTGGGTTGAACAGTAC. The V call is TRBV13-3, the J call TRBJ2-7; 9 nucleotides agree with TRBD2. The read ends 1 residue shy of where the CDR3 ends; the end is completed using the germline J gene. V dropped 2 bases and J dropped 6; count of bases not matched to a gene: 3. Germline CDR1 and CDR2: NNHDY and SYVADS. The CDR3 extends over 13 amino acids.

This clone was found a few times. Germline and genes here are mouse. The read ends 1 residue before the CDR3 terminus; that terminus is restored from the germline J gene. This chain connects TRBV19 to TRBJ1-3; D is possibly TRBD1 (5 bases). V lost 2 bases, J lost 0 bases, and 12 bases lay in between. The CDR3 contains 16 residues. Germline assignment: CDR1 FNHDT and CDR2 SITEND (reference sequence). This chain's CDR3 is CASSIRTGTSGNTLYF. The part of the CDR3 DNA that was read is TGTGCCAGCAGTATTAGAACAGGAACTTCTGGAAATACGCTCTAT.

Regarding this clone: The gene symbols are mouse symbols. The read falls 1 residue short of the CDR3 end, and the missing part is taken from the germline J gene. The rearrangement uses TRBV13-2 and TRBJ2-7; the match to TRBD1 covers 10 bases. The V gene end was trimmed by 0 bases and the J gene end by 6 bases; junction bases not matched to a gene: 3. This CDR3 is built from 14 residues. The germline V gene encodes CDR1 NNHNN and CDR2 SYGAGS (reference sequence). The CDR3 bases that were read are TGTGCCAGCGGTGATGGACAGGGGGCGGGTGAACAGTAC. Its translation is CASGDGQGAGEQY. The entire CDR3 reads CASGDGQGAGEQYF.

A remark on this clone: Genes and germline come from the mouse. The CDR3 is cut off 1 residue early in the read; its end comes from the germline J gene. The chain combines TRBV13-3 with TRBJ1-3, with 9 bases lining up with TRBD1. Per germline, CDR1 NNHDY and CDR2 SYVADS. Trimming removed 3 bases from V and 8 bases from J; junction bases left unmatched: 0. The CDR3 is 12 amino acids. The CDR3 DNA, read in part, is TGTGCCAGCAGTGGGACAGGGGATACGCTCTAT. Translation: CASSGTGDTLY. The whole CDR3 region reads CASSGTGDTLYF.

Points on this clone: The gene names given are mouse names. CDR3: CASSRSNERLFF. Partial CDR3 DNA: TGTGCCAGCAGTAGATCCAACGAAAGATTATTT. The rearrangement links TRBV26 to TRBJ1-4; unclear D gene. The DNA ends 1 residue before the CDR3 does, and the rest of the CDR3 is filled in from the germline J gene. The CDR3 sequence is 12 residues long. The germline CDR1 and CDR2 sequences are KGHPV and FQNQEV (reference sequence). The V and J ends lost 5 bases and 2 bases respectively, with 3 bases between them. The full variable domain, completed using reference TRBV26 and TRBJ1-4, is NSKVIQTPRYLVKGQGQKAKMRCIPEKGHPVVFWYQQNKNNEFKFLINFQNQEVLQQIDMTEKRFSAECPSNSPCSLEIQSSEAGDSALYLCASSRSNERLFFGHGTKLSVL.

This clone appeared a few times. Genes here carry mouse names. With the read ending 1 residue before the CDR3 end, the germline J gene is used to fill in that end. This chain connects TRBV16 to TRBJ2-7, with D possibly being TRBD1 (6 bases). V gave up 4 bases and J gave up 4 bases, with 8 bases separating them. Germline loops: CDR1 SGHSA, CDR2 FRNQAP. The CDR3 contains 12 residues. CDR3 loop: CASSSGQYEQYF. The sequenced part of the CDR3 DNA is TGTGCAAGCAGCTCGGGACAATATGAACAGTAC.

This clone qualifies as large. Gene names and germline refer to mouse. Read data end 1 residue before the CDR3 end; the end is taken from the germline J gene. This rearrangement joins TRBV26 to TRBJ2-7; TRBD1 matches 11 bases. After removal of 4 bases from V and 6 bases from J, the junction contained 8 bases not matched to a gene. Germline-derived CDR1 and CDR2 are KGHPV and FQNQEV (reference sequence). This CDR3 is 15 amino acids long. CDR3 amino acids: CASSRDRGRGVEQYF. CDR3 bases read: TGTGCCAGCAGTCGGGACAGGGGGAGGGGGGTTGAACAGTAC.

In the case of this clone: The gene symbols are mouse symbols. Read coverage stops 1 residue before the CDR3 terminus; the germline J gene supplies the remainder. The chain joins TRBV12-2 to TRBJ2-7, with 10 bases fitting TRBD2. This CDR3 has 15 amino acids. V shed 1 base, J shed 0 bases, and the junction held 2 bases outside the gene matches. The V gene's germline CDR1 is SGHLS and CDR2 HYDKME. CDR3 in amino acids: CASSLGLGASYEQYF. The sequenced CDR3 bases are TGTGCCAGCTCTCTTGGACTGGGGGCCTCCTATGAACAGTAC.

In its sample, this clone is medium-sized. Mouse gene names apply. With the read ending 1 residue before the CDR3 end, the germline J gene is used to fill in that end. The V gene is TRBV19, the J gene TRBJ2-7; 12 bases are a match to TRBD2. Germline-derived CDR1 and CDR2 are FNHDT and SITEND (reference sequence). V shed 4 bases, J shed 7 bases, and the junction held 3 bases outside the gene matches. This CDR3 is 13 amino acids long. The part of the CDR3 DNA that was read is TGTGCCAGCAGTCGGGACTGGGGGGTGGAACAGTAC. Its protein is CASSRDWGVEQY. In full, the CDR3 is CASSRDWGVEQYF. The full variable domain, in which reference TRBV19 and TRBJ2-7 provide the parts outside the CDR3, is GGIITQTPKFLIGQEGQKLTLKCQQNFNHDTMYWYRQDSGKGLRLIYYSITENDLQKGDLSEGYDASREKKSSFSLTVTSAQKNEMAVFLCASSRDWGVEQYFGPGTRLTVL.

This clone came up a few times. Gene names refer to mouse genes. The read finishes 1 residue shy of the CDR3 end, and the germline J gene is used to complete it. The chain has TRBV13-1 and TRBJ2-7; TRBD2 matches at 12 bases. The CDR3 is made up of 14 amino acids. J lost 6 bases, V lost 1 base, and 2 bases had no gene match. Per germline, CDR1 NSHNY and CDR2 SYGAGN. The sequenced CDR3 bases are TGTGCCAGCAGTGATCGGGACTGGGGGGTTGAACAGTAC. Protein product: CASSDRDWGVEQY. The CDR3, in full, reads CASSDRDWGVEQYF.

This clone is medium-sized (0.01 to 0.1%) within its sample. Gene names are mouse gene names. The read gets to within 1 residue of the CDR3 end, and the germline J gene fills in the rest. V is TRBV20 and J is TRBJ1-3; no reliable D call. Trimming shortened V by 0 bases and J by 0 bases, and 6 bases separated the two germline ends. The CDR3 has 14 amino acids. CDR1 GFQATS and CDR2 STVNSAI come from the germline V gene. CDR3 protein: CGARESASGNTLYF. CDR3 bases read: TGTGGTGCTAGGGAATCCGCTTCTGGAAATACGCTCTAT.

On this clone: Gene and germline names: mouse. The DNA ends 1 residue before the CDR3 does, and the rest of the CDR3 is filled in from the germline J gene. The genes are TRBV13-3 and TRBJ1-1, with D unresolved. The CDR3 has 14 residues. V was trimmed by 4 bases and J by 0 bases, leaving 10 bases between them. Per the germline V gene, CDR1 is NNHDY and CDR2 is SYVADS. CDR3 bases read: TGTGCCAGCAGTCGACAAGGTGCAAACACAGAAGTCTTC. It codes for CASSRQGANTEVF. The full-length CDR3 reads as CASSRQGANTEVFF.

This clone is termed medium-sized (0.01 to 0.1%). Gene labels here are mouse ones. The CDR3 end falls 1 residue outside the read, so it is completed with the germline J gene. The rearrangement joins TRBV29 to TRBJ2-4; tentative D call: TRBD1 (5 bases). Germline V lookup: CDR1 MSHET, CDR2 SYDVDS. V was shortened by 7 bases and J by 0 bases, with 11 bases between the two germline ends. The CDR3 has 14 residues. The CDR3 sequence is CASTGQPSQNTLYF. CDR3 DNA (partial): TGTGCTAGCACCGGACAACCTAGTCAAAACACCTTGTAC.

Of note for this clone: Gene and germline names: mouse. The read stops 1 residue short of the end of the CDR3; the missing end is completed from the germline J gene. J is TRBJ2-3 and V is TRBV31; a weak D match, TRBD2 (6 bases). The germline V and J ends were trimmed by 0 bases and 0 bases, with 10 bases remaining between them. This CDR3 has 15 residues. Germline assignment: CDR1 GKSSPN and CDR2 SITVG. Partial CDR3 DNA: TGTGCCTGGAGTCTATGGGGGAGTAGTGCAGAAACGCTGTAT. It is translated as CAWSLWGSSAETLY. The entire CDR3 is CAWSLWGSSAETLYF.

This clone is hyperexpanded (1% or more) in the sample. These gene names are mouse names. The read falls 1 residue short of the CDR3 end, and the missing part is taken from the germline J gene. The gene calls are TRBV4 and TRBJ1-4, with 11 positions matching TRBD1. The CDR3 consists of 17 residues. Germline trimming cut 3 bases from V and 0 bases from J; bases unmatched to any gene: 3. Germline CDR1 is LGHDT and CDR2 is YNNKQL (reference sequence). The CDR3: CASSYRDRGFSNERLFF. The part of the CDR3 DNA that was read is TGTGCCAGCAGCTACCGGGACAGGGGGTTTTCCAACGAAAGATTATTT.

In the case of this clone: Gene names and germline refer to mouse. The read comes to an end 1 residue before the CDR3 does, leaving the germline J gene to fill in the end. V is TRBV3 and J is TRBJ2-3; TRBD2 might be the D (7 bases). Germline CDR1 SNHLY, CDR2 FYNGKV (reference sequence). Trimming pared 2 bases from V and 3 bases from J, leaving 12 bases between. The CDR3 length is 15 residues. Incomplete CDR3 DNA: TGTGCCAGCAGCTTACGGGGGGCTTTCGCAGAAACGCTGTAT. Amino acids: CASSLRGAFAETLY. The CDR3 reads in full as CASSLRGAFAETLYF.

A remark on this clone: Gene names and germline refer to mouse. The CDR3 is cut off 1 residue early in the read; its end comes from the germline J gene. V and J are TRBV5 and TRBJ2-3; D gene unclear. The germline CDR1 and CDR2 sequences are LGHNA and YNLKQL (reference sequence). The V end lost 4 bases, the J end lost 2 bases, and 13 bases lay between the germline ends. The CDR3 sequence is 15 residues long. The CDR3 protein is CASSPSRRFAETLYF. The covered CDR3 bases are TGTGCCAGCAGCCCCTCCCGCAGGTTTGCAGAAACGCTGTAT.

Points on this clone: Germline and genes here are mouse. The CDR3 end lies 1 residue beyond the end of the read and is filled in from the germline J gene. V gene TRBV1 combines with J gene TRBJ2-4, with D possibly matching TRBD1 (6 bases). Trimming pared 4 bases from V and 2 bases from J, leaving 10 bases between. The CDR3 has 14 residues. Per the germline V gene, CDR1 is NSQYPW and CDR2 is LRSPGD (reference sequence). The CDR3 loop reads CTCSVRDIQNTLYF. The covered CDR3 bases are TGCACCTGCAGTGTCCGGGACATTCAAAACACCTTGTAC.

This clone counts as large. Mouse gene names and germline throughout. Read data end 1 residue before the CDR3 end; the end is taken from the germline J gene. The rearrangement uses TRBV16 and TRBJ2-7; D remains ambiguous. This CDR3 region has 11 residues. CDR1 and CDR2 (germline): SGHSA, FRNQAP. V was trimmed by 4 bases and J by 0 bases, leaving 1 base between them. The CDR3 loop reads CASSSSYEQYF. CDR3 DNA, as far as it was read: TGTGCAAGCAGCTCCTCCTATGAACAGTAC.

Turning to this clone: These gene names are mouse names. The CDR3 end falls 1 residue outside the read, so it is completed with the germline J gene. The chain employs TRBV19 and TRBJ1-1; 10 bases map to TRBD1. With 4 bases clipped from V and 0 bases from J, the junction kept 3 bases outside the gene matches. Germline V gene lookup returns CDR1 FNHDT and CDR2 SITEND (reference sequence). This CDR3 has 15 amino acids. This chain's CDR3 is CASSPGQGANTEVFF. The sequenced part of the CDR3 DNA is TGTGCCAGCAGTCCCGGACAGGGGGCAAACACAGAAGTCTTC.

Of note for this clone: Genes here carry mouse names. The chain's CDR3 is CASSLAGSQNTLYF. The CDR3 bases that were read are TGTGCCAGCAGTCTGGCGGGGAGTCAAAACACCTTGTAC. This chain joins TRBV26 and TRBJ2-4; D unclear. The read terminates 1 residue ahead of where the CDR3 ends, so the germline J gene completes it. The ends were cut back, 2 bases at V and 0 bases at J, with 6 bases in the middle. Germline V CDR1 and CDR2: KGHPV, FQNQEV (reference sequence). This CDR3 has 14 amino acids.

Note on this clone: Gene names denote mouse genes. The missing CDR3 end, 1 residue past where the read stops, is filled in from the germline J gene. The rearrangement links TRBV19 to TRBJ2-3; 8 bases align to TRBD1. V was pared by 5 bases and J by 1 base, with 3 bases of the junction left unmatched. Looked up from germline, CDR1 is FNHDT and CDR2 is SITEND (reference sequence). CDR3 length: 14 amino acids. CDR3 bases read: TGTGCCAGCAGAGACAGGGGTGGTGCAGAAACGCTGTAT. Translated: CASRDRGGAETLY. The complete CDR3 protein is CASRDRGGAETLYF.

There are a few counts of this clone. Gene names and germline refer to mouse. From the germline J gene comes the end of the CDR3, since the read stops 1 residue before it. This chain uses TRBV3 with TRBJ2-3; D gene unclear. In germline, CDR1 is SNHLY, CDR2 FYNGKV (reference sequence). V was cut by 3 bases and J by 0 bases, with 7 bases left in between. The CDR3 has 14 amino acids. The CDR3 here is CASSLTNSAETLYF. The CDR3 bases that were read are TGTGCCAGCAGCTTGACAAATAGTGCAGAAACGCTGTAT.

On this clone itself: Genes and germline are mouse. Sequencing ends 1 residue short of the CDR3 end; the germline J gene provides the rest. This sequence joins TRBV26 and TRBJ2-4; weak D call: TRBD1 (6 bases). V lost 6 bases to trimming and J lost 1 base, with 11 bases between them. Germline-derived CDR1 and CDR2 are KGHPV and FQNQEV (reference sequence). This CDR3 contains 14 residues. CDR3 sequence: CASSPGVGQNTLYF. The sequenced part of the CDR3 DNA is TGTGCCAGCAGCCCAGGGGTAGGTCAAAACACCTTGTAC.

A word on this clone: Gene names refer to mouse genes. The read terminates 1 residue ahead of where the CDR3 ends, so the germline J gene completes it. The chain is built from TRBV12-2 and TRBJ2-4; D remains ambiguous. The CDR3 extends over 15 amino acids. Germline CDR1 reads SGHLS; CDR2 reads HYDKME. V was pared by 0 bases and J by 0 bases, with 9 bases between. The CDR3 loop is CASSLERNSQNTLYF. CDR3 DNA (partial): TGTGCCAGCTCTCTCGAGAGAAATAGTCAAAACACCTTGTAC.

As for this clone: Gene labels here are mouse ones. The read comes to an end 1 residue before the CDR3 does, leaving the germline J gene to fill in the end. The rearrangement joins TRBV13-2 to TRBJ2-7; TRBD1 matches 7 bases. This CDR3 is 13 amino acids long. J was trimmed by 0 bases and V by 5 bases; bases with no gene match: 2. From germline, CDR1 is NNHNN and CDR2 SYGAGS (reference sequence). The CDR3 sequence is CASGTGSSYEQYF. The sequenced part of the CDR3 DNA is TGTGCCAGCGGGACAGGGAGCTCCTATGAACAGTAC.

A note on this clone: Genes here carry mouse names. The CDR3 end is not reached by the read, which stops 1 residue before it; the germline J gene fills it in. The rearrangement uses TRBV12-2 and TRBJ2-7; the match to TRBD2 covers 14 bases. With 0 bases clipped from V and 6 bases from J, the junction kept 0 bases outside the gene matches. The CDR3 has 14 amino acids. Germline V gene lookup returns CDR1 SGHLS and CDR2 HYDKME. The CDR3 reads CASSLGTGGAEQYF. Partial CDR3 DNA: TGTGCCAGCTCTCTCGGGACTGGGGGGGCTGAACAGTAC.